This paragraph reports one T cell receptor beta chain. This CDR3 is 14 amino acids long. Germline V lookup: CDR1 SGHKS, CDR2 YYEKEE (reference sequence). The trim removed 2 bases at V and 7 bases at J, leaving 5 bases unmatched. The sample is drawn from a study of Tregs in tolerant kidney transplant recipients. Libraries were prepared by immunoSEQ multiplex PCR; TCRdb keeps only in-frame clonotypes and omits some of them. The repertoire holds about 240,000 clones, with roughly 84% as singletons. The V and J genes are TRBV5-5 and TRBJ2-3, with 9 bases lining up with TRBD2. The clonotype was recovered from a human donor in good health. Sequencing was performed on CD4+ T cells from blood. The CDR3 spells CASSLRLADYTQYF. CDR3 DNA: TGTGCCAGCAGCTTACGACTAGCGGACTATACGCAGTATTTT.